Listed here are 2 T cell receptor beta chains from one sample, sequenced in a study of T cells expressing NK-cell markers. For each CDR3 protein, TCRdb gives one entry from its re-call of the 5' RACE reads, without DNA. In all, the sample yields about 460,000 distinct CDR3 sequences. The specimen was blood T cells: a sorted CD56 or NKG2C T cell subset, CD4+ or CD8+ T cells, or bulk PBMC T cells (not recorded which). The receptors derive from a woman aged 50 to 60 in good health.

The chain couples TRBV20-1 to TRBJ2-3; TCRdb's D call of TRBD1 is untestable without DNA. Per the germline V gene, CDR1 is DFQATT and CDR2 is SNEGSKA (reference sequence). The CDR3 runs 14 residues. The CDR3 reads CSALVGTGVDTQYF.

This chain uses TRBV4-1 with TRBJ2-4; with no DNA, the TCRdb D assignment of TRBD2 cannot be verified. In germline, CDR1 is MGHRA, CDR2 YSYEKL. This CDR3 region has 17 residues. This CDR3 reads CASSQGRAGLAKNIQYF.